The TCR beta chain under discussion was sequenced for a study of blood T cell repertoires in COVID-19. Study at large: Samples representing acute and convalescent COVID-19 were sourced from the United States, Italy and Spain. The cDNA or gDNA used as material had been derived from T cells, B-cell-depleted T cells, or PBMCs.

As regards this clone: One end of the junction varies from germline; a read error may be responsible.

Under the authors' procedure: Nucleated cell number was recorded as an estimate derived from reference gene primer amplification. Generated by immunoSEQ multiplex PCR, the TCRdb table keeps only in-frame clones and is missing some. V and J calls and clone size come straight from that table; D and trimming were deduced from the DNA. This sample yields 230,000 or so clones, of which 89% are seen a single time; about 4.5% belongs to the top ten. The germline gives CDR1 SGHDT, CDR2 YYEEEE. The CDR3 length is 15 residues. The chain carries TRBV5-6 and TRBJ2-5; 9 positions agree with TRBD2. The specimen sequenced was peripheral blood. The source is a woman between 40 and 50 years old who had recovered from COVID-19. The CDR3 nucleotides read TGTGCCAGCAGCTTGGGACTAGCGGACCACGAGACCCAGTACTTC. Its protein is CASSLGLADHETQYF.